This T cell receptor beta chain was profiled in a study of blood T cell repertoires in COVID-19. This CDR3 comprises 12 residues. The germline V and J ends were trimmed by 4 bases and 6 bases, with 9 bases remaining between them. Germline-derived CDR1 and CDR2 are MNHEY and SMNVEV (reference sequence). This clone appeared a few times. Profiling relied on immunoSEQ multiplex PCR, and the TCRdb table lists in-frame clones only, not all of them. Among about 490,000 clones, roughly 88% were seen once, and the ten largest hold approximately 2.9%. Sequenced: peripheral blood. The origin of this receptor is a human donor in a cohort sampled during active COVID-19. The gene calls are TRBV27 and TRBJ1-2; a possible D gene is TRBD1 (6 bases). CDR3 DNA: TGTGCCAGCAGTTCCAACAGGGATGGCTACACCTTC. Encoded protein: CASSSNRDGYTF.